One sample yielded the 21 T cell receptor beta chains listed below, sequenced in a study of cytomegalovirus exposure and HLA in healthy donors. Both 60 Vbeta primers and 13 Jbeta primers went into the PCR. Generated by immunoSEQ multiplex PCR, the TCRdb table keeps only in-frame clones and is missing some. Of more than 110,000 clones in the sample, 73% are singletons; the top ten hold 14%. Source material: PBMCs. The receptors were sampled from a human donor in good health.

The chain recombines TRBV29-1 with TRBJ2-7; D not certain. There are 13 residues in the CDR3. Trimming took 4 bases from V and 2 from J, leaving 12 bases between them. The germline V gene has CDR1 SQVTM and CDR2 ANQGSEA. The CDR3 reads CSVVGLTAYEQYF. As DNA, the CDR3 is TGCAGCGTTGTTGGTCTGACTGCCTACGAGCAGTACTTC.

The chain joins TRBV5-1 to TRBJ1-4, with a tentative D call TRBD1 (5 bases). Trimming removed 1 base from V and 7 bases from J, with 14 bases in between. Looked up from germline, CDR1 is SGHRS and CDR2 is YFSETQ. This CDR3 comprises 15 residues. This CDR3 is CASSLWGDQGEKLFF. The CDR3 DNA reads TGCGCCAGCAGCTTGTGGGGGGATCAAGGTGAAAAACTGTTTTTT.

This chain connects TRBV27 to TRBJ2-7, with TRBD1 matching 8 bases. The CDR3 contains 14 residues. Losses at the gene ends were 5 bases for V and 1 base for J; bases not matched to a gene: 4. Germline assignment: CDR1 MNHEY and CDR2 SMNVEV (reference sequence). CDR3 amino acids: CASSHDRGSYEQYF. Here the CDR3 DNA reads TGTGCCAGCAGTCATGACAGGGGTTCCTACGAGCAGTACTTC.

The V call is TRBV13, the J call TRBJ2-7; TRBD2 aligns across 14 bases. There are 15 residues in the CDR3. Per the germline V gene, CDR1 is PRHDT and CDR2 is FYEKMQ (reference sequence). Trimming took 5 bases from V and 2 from J; bases not matched to a gene: 2. CDR3 nucleotides: TGTGCCAGCAGCCCGGGACTAGCGGGGGCCTACGAGCAGTACTTC. It is translated as CASSPGLAGAYEQYF.

The rearrangement links TRBV5-1 to TRBJ2-7; tentatively, D is TRBD1 (6 bases). The CDR3 sequence is 14 residues long. Trimming shortened V by 5 bases and J by 6 bases, and 18 bases separated the two germline ends. CDR1 is SGHRS and CDR2 is YFSETQ in the germline V gene. Here the CDR3 DNA reads TGCGCCAGCAGAACCGACAGGATCCTCGCCGAGCAGTACTTC. This translates into CASRTDRILAEQYF.

The chain links TRBV27 to TRBJ2-5; 9 positions agree with TRBD2. V dropped 5 bases and J dropped 4; count of bases not matched to a gene: 8. The CDR3 runs 15 residues. CDR1 and CDR2 from the germline V gene are MNHEY and SMNVEV (reference sequence). In DNA, the CDR3 is TGTGCCAGCAGTCTCAGCGGGGGGACCTTAGAGACCCAGTACTTC. Its protein product is CASSLSGGTLETQYF.

The chain recombines TRBV11-3 with TRBJ2-7, with 14 positions matching TRBD2. CDR3 size: 16 residues. V was clipped by 4 bases and J by 5 bases; unmatched bases: 7. Germline CDR1 and CDR2: SGHNT and YENEEA. CDR3 protein: CASSSGLAGVDHEQYF. In nucleotides, the CDR3 is TGTGCCAGCAGCTCGGGACTAGCGGGAGTCGACCACGAGCAGTACTTC.

The V call is TRBV10-3, the J call TRBJ2-3; 7 nucleotides line up with TRBD2. J lost 0 bases, V lost 7 bases, and 4 bases had no gene match. Germline values: CDR1 ENHRY, CDR2 SYGVKD. The CDR3 contains 14 residues. CDR3 in amino acids: CAIMGGTSTDTQYF. CDR3 sequence (DNA): TGTGCCATCATGGGAGGGACCAGCACAGATACGCAGTATTTT.

This clone is medium-sized. The chain joins TRBV10-1 to TRBJ2-3; D not certain. Germline V CDR1 and CDR2: WNHNN, SYGVQD (reference sequence). CDR3 size: 14 residues. Between the trimmed V and J ends, which lost 0 bases and 2 bases, there was a span of 6 bases. CDR3 loop: CASSESVDTDTQYF. CDR3 nucleotides: TGCGCCAGCAGTGAGTCGGTAGACACAGATACGCAGTATTTT.

CDR3: CATSDGTSGMGSEQFF. Written as DNA, the CDR3 is TGTGCCACCAGCGACGGGACTAGCGGGATGGGATCGGAGCAGTTCTTC. The chain combines TRBV15 with TRBJ2-1; 13 bases line up with TRBD2. Germline CDR1 is LNHNV and CDR2 is YYDKDF (reference sequence). This CDR3 contains 16 residues. J was trimmed by 10 bases and V by 5 bases; bases with no gene match: 11.

The chain couples TRBV7-8 to TRBJ1-2; no clear D gene. The germline gives CDR1 SGHVS, CDR2 FQNEAQ. V lost 6 bases to trimming and J lost 2 bases, with 10 bases between them. The CDR3 length is 13 residues. In DNA form, the CDR3 reads TGTGCCAGCAGAGATGCAGTCAACTATGGCTACACCTTC. The encoded protein is CASRDAVNYGYTF.

The V and J genes are TRBV7-8 and TRBJ1-2; TRBD1 agrees at 7 bases. After removal of 7 bases from V and 4 bases from J, the junction contained 6 bases not matched to a gene. This CDR3 is built from 13 residues. CDR1 and CDR2 from the germline V gene are SGHVS and FQNEAQ. The CDR3 reads CASTEYRGYGYTF. The CDR3 DNA sequence: TGTGCCAGCACCGAATACAGGGGCTATGGCTACACCTTC.

The chain employs TRBV13 and TRBJ2-1; TRBD2 is a possible D gene (5 bases). This CDR3 has 17 residues. Germline values: CDR1 PRHDT, CDR2 FYEKMQ (reference sequence). The ends were cut back, 7 bases at V and 0 bases at J, with 19 bases in the middle. The chain's CDR3 is CASTSREGSISYNEQFF. As DNA, the CDR3 is TGTGCCAGCACCTCGAGGGAAGGGTCGATCTCCTACAATGAGCAGTTCTTC.

The V call is TRBV6-6, the J call TRBJ2-5; D perhaps matches TRBD2 (6 bases). Germline CDR1 and CDR2: MNHNY and SVGAGI (reference sequence). The CDR3 is made up of 14 amino acids. V was cut by 4 bases and J by 3 bases, with 12 bases left in between. In DNA, the CDR3 is TGTGCCAGCAGTTCCTCGACTAGAGAAGAGACCCAGTACTTC. Protein product: CASSSSTREETQYF.

This clone was picked up a small number of times. This chain uses TRBV15 with TRBJ2-7; TRBD2 matches 10 bases. J lost 2 bases, V lost 8 bases, and 3 bases had no gene match. The V gene's germline CDR1 is LNHNV and CDR2 YYDKDF (reference sequence). There are 13 residues in the CDR3. The CDR3 protein is CATRLAGAYEQYF. CDR3 in DNA: TGTGCCACCCGACTAGCGGGTGCCTACGAGCAGTACTTC.

The V gene is TRBV5-5, the J gene TRBJ2-7, with D tentatively TRBD2 (5 bases). Per germline, CDR1 SGHKS and CDR2 YYEKEE (reference sequence). Trimming took off 1 base at V and 7 bases at J, with 15 bases between the two ends. The CDR3 length is 14 residues. CDR3 in amino acids: CASSLRKVSGEQYF. The CDR3 DNA sequence: TGTGCCAGCAGCTTGCGAAAGGTGTCGGGGGAGCAGTACTTC.

The chain employs TRBV4-1 and TRBJ2-2; no clear D. V was trimmed by 4 bases and J by 5 bases, leaving 8 bases between them. From germline, CDR1 is MGHRA and CDR2 YSYEKL. The length of the CDR3 is 13 residues. The CDR3 loop is CASSPYFTGELFF. CDR3 DNA: TGCGCCAGCAGCCCCTACTTTACCGGGGAGCTGTTTTTT.

The chain couples TRBV18 to TRBJ2-2, with TRBD1 as a possible D gene (6 bases). V lost 2 bases to trimming and J lost 6 bases, with 10 bases between them. This CDR3 comprises 14 residues. Germline V gene data show CDR1 as KGHSH and CDR2 as LQKENI. DNA of the CDR3: TGTGCCAGCTCACCATGGACAGAAGCCGGGGAGCTGTTTTTT. It codes for CASSPWTEAGELFF.

The chain carries TRBV5-1 and TRBJ1-6; D is possibly TRBD1 (6 bases). Trimming pared 4 bases from V and 0 bases from J, leaving 14 bases between. The CDR3 length is 17 residues. Looked up from germline, CDR1 is SGHRS and CDR2 is YFSETQ. The CDR3 spells CASSTLQGSSYNSPLHF. CDR3 bases: TGCGCCAGCAGCACCCTACAGGGAAGCTCCTATAATTCACCCCTCCACTTT.

The chain is built from TRBV10-2 and TRBJ1-6; D is unclear. The CDR3 covers 15 residues. V lost 6 bases to trimming and J lost 5 bases, with 14 bases between them. CDR1 is WSHSY and CDR2 is SAAADI in the germline V gene. CDR3 nucleotides: TGCGCCAGCAGCCACCTCCAAGGAGATAATTCACCCCTCCACTTT. This sequence encodes CASSHLQGDNSPLHF.

The chain has TRBV7-3 and TRBJ2-3, with TRBD1 as a possible D gene (6 bases). Germline CDR1 SGHTA, CDR2 FQGTGA. V was clipped by 4 bases and J by 2 bases, with 10 bases between them. The CDR3 consists of 14 residues. CDR3 sequence: CASSSTGTTDTQYF. The CDR3 DNA is TGTGCCAGCAGCTCGACAGGTACCACAGATACGCAGTATTTT. Complete variable domain (other parts from reference TRBV7-3 and TRBJ2-3): GAGVSQTPSNKVTEKGKYVELRCDPISGHTALYWYRQSLGQGPEFLIYFQGTGAADDSGLPNDRFFAVRPEGSVSTLKIQRTERGDSAVYLCASSSTGTTDTQYFGPGTRLTVL.